This T cell receptor beta chain appears in the sequencing data of a study of T cell clonotyping in hematopoietic cell transplantation. TCRdb's table, derived via immunoSEQ multiplex PCR, lists solely in-frame clones and lacks some. The sample holds approximately 5,900 clones; 77% are singletons and the top ten take approximately 30%. This sample comprised PBMCs, obtained 100 days after allogeneic stem cell transplant. The TCR originated in a female patient between 30 and 39 years old who had an allogeneic stem cell transplant, so the T cells may come from the graft donor. Some clones in this sample may be carry-over from other donors' samples.

CDR3 coding DNA: TGTGCCAGCAGCTCCGACAGGTCAAGAGAGACCCAGTACTTC. Protein: CASSSDRSRETQYF. This chain connects TRBV7-9 to TRBJ2-5, with a possible D match to TRBD1 (6 bases). The CDR3 runs 14 residues. V gave up 4 bases and J gave up 4 bases, with 13 bases separating them. Germline CDR1 is SEHNR and CDR2 is FQNEAQ (reference sequence). Drawing the rest from reference TRBV7-9 and TRBJ2-5, the complete variable domain is DTGVSQNPRHKITKRGQNVTFRCDPISEHNRLYWYRQTLGQGPEFLTYFQNEAQLEKSRLLSDRFSAERPKGSFSTLEIQRTEQGDSAMYLCASSSDRSRETQYFGPGTRLLVL.